The 14 T cell receptor beta chains in this list originate from one sample, sequenced in a study of brain T cells in children with intractable seizures. Repertoires were generated with immunoSEQ multiplex PCR, while TCRdb's copy carries only in-frame clones and drops some. The repertoire holds roughly 69,000 clones, with approximately 95% as singletons. Sequenced material: peripheral blood, taken at surgery. These TCRs come from a boy in the first two years of life with focal cortical dysplasia and intractable seizures.

This clone was found a few times. The rearrangement joins TRBV9 to TRBJ1-6; 7 bases match TRBD1. CDR3 length: 14 residues. Germline CDR1 and CDR2: SGDLS and YYNGEE. V gave up 2 bases and J gave up 15 bases; unmatched junction bases: 11. The chain's CDR3 is CASSVGPQGQVLHF. The CDR3 DNA sequence: TGTGCCAGCAGCGTCGGCCCACAGGGGCAAGTCCTCCACTTT.

The chain recombines TRBV4-1 with TRBJ2-4; 11 positions match TRBD2. In germline, CDR1 is MGHRA, CDR2 YSYEKL. Unmatched junction bases numbered 9, after V lost 1 base and J lost 4 bases. There are 18 residues in the CDR3. This CDR3 reads CASSQVGGLAGKKNIQYF. The CDR3 DNA reads as TGCGCCAGCAGCCAAGTAGGTGGACTAGCGGGTAAAAAAAACATTCAGTACTTC.

The chain carries TRBV5-4 and TRBJ2-5; 10 nucleotides match TRBD1. The CDR3 extends over 15 amino acids. The trim removed 4 bases at V and 2 bases at J, leaving 5 bases unmatched. CDR1 and CDR2 (germline): SGHNT, YYREEE (reference sequence). The CDR3 sequence: CASSPTGGGQETQYF. In nucleotides, the CDR3 is TGTGCCAGCAGCCCGACAGGGGGCGGTCAAGAGACCCAGTACTTC.

The chain recombines TRBV13 with TRBJ1-1; 9 bases are shared with TRBD1. Germline-derived CDR1 and CDR2 are PRHDT and FYEKMQ (reference sequence). This CDR3 is built from 13 residues. J lost 10 bases, V lost 1 base, and 4 bases had no gene match. The CDR3 sequence is CASSLVDRGRAFF. Written as DNA, the CDR3 is TGTGCCAGCAGCTTAGTAGACAGGGGGAGAGCTTTCTTT.

This chain joins TRBV7-2 and TRBJ2-7; 7 bases match TRBD2. Germline V gene sequence: CDR1 SGHTA, CDR2 FQGNSA. This CDR3 spans 14 amino acids. The ends lost 0 bases at V and 2 bases at J; junction bases unmatched: 1. CDR3 residues: CASSLAGGAYEQYF. The CDR3 DNA is TGTGCCAGCAGCTTAGCGGGGGGGGCCTACGAGCAGTACTTC.

This clone was counted once. The chain combines TRBV29-1 with TRBJ2-5; D ambiguous. V gave up 6 bases and J gave up 0 bases, with 11 bases separating them. Germline V gene lookup returns CDR1 SQVTM and CDR2 ANQGSEA. CDR3 length equals 13 residues. CDR3 sequence (DNA): TGCAGCGTCCCCCCCTCTGACCAAGAGACCCAGTACTTC. Translated, it gives CSVPPSDQETQYF.

The chain joins TRBV10-2 to TRBJ1-6; D not certain. CDR3 length: 14 amino acids. Germline V lookup: CDR1 WSHSY, CDR2 SAAADI. Deletions cut 2 bases from V and 2 bases from J, with 4 bases between. The CDR3 reads CASSEPAYNSPLHF. CDR3 DNA: TGCGCCAGCAGTGAGCCAGCCTATAATTCACCCCTCCACTTT.

The chain links TRBV11-2 to TRBJ2-1; TRBD2 matches 10 bases. The CDR3 has 15 amino acids. Germline trimming cut 5 bases from V and 5 bases from J; bases unmatched to any gene: 6. Germline lookup yields CDR1 SGHAT and CDR2 FQNNGV. CDR3 nucleotides: TGTGCCAGCAGCCCCATAGCGGGAGGCAACAATGAGCAGTTCTTC. It translates to CASSPIAGGNNEQFF.

In DNA form, the CDR3 reads TGTGCCAGCGCCTTTTCCCGTACTGGATCCTACGAGCAGTACTTC. This translates into CASAFSRTGSYEQYF. The gene calls are TRBV6-5 and TRBJ2-7; D gene unclear. The V end lost 8 bases, the J end lost 1 base, and 18 bases lay between the germline ends. CDR3 length: 15 residues. The germline gives CDR1 MNHEY, CDR2 SVGAGI.

The rearrangement joins TRBV28 to TRBJ1-2; unclear D gene. CDR1 and CDR2 from the germline V gene are MDHEN and SYDVKM. V was shortened by 4 bases and J by 4 bases, with 13 bases between the two germline ends. The CDR3 is made up of 14 amino acids. CDR3 protein: CASSSARTAYGYTF. CDR3 nucleotides: TGTGCCAGCAGTTCGGCTCGGACGGCCTATGGCTACACCTTC.

The chain joins TRBV7-2 to TRBJ1-2; D possibly corresponds to TRBD1 (5 bases). The germline gives CDR1 SGHTA, CDR2 FQGNSA. The ends were cut back, 5 bases at V and 5 bases at J, with 21 bases in the middle. This CDR3 comprises 16 residues. The CDR3 DNA sequence: TGTGCCAGCAGCCCGTTCAGCACCGAGGGGCGATATGGCTACACCTTC. This gives the protein CASSPFSTEGRYGYTF.

V usage is TRBV5-4 and J usage is TRBJ2-7; 7 nucleotides agree with TRBD1. Germline assignment: CDR1 SGHNT and CDR2 YYREEE (reference sequence). The V segment lost 9 bases and the J segment 3 bases; nucleotides outside the gene matches: 15. This CDR3 comprises 15 residues. In DNA, the CDR3 is TGTGCCACCTCCGAATCCGGGACAGCTGACTACGAGCAGTACTTC. Residues: CATSESGTADYEQYF.

This clone has only one observation. This chain joins TRBV11-2 and TRBJ2-1; 7 bases agree with TRBD2. Trimming cost V 1 base and J 2 bases; bases outside gene matches: 2. The CDR3 extends over 15 amino acids. The germline gives CDR1 SGHAT, CDR2 FQNNGV. The CDR3 is CASSLAGLAYNEQFF. The CDR3 DNA reads as TGTGCCAGCAGCTTAGCAGGACTAGCCTACAATGAGCAGTTCTTC.

The chain carries TRBV11-1 and TRBJ1-5; D ambiguous. The CDR3 sequence is 13 residues long. Germline-derived CDR1 and CDR2 are SGHAT and FQDESV (reference sequence). The V and J ends lost 5 bases and 4 bases respectively, with 9 bases between them. The CDR3 coding sequence is TGTGCCAGCAGCGGTGGCATAAATCAGCCCCAGCATTTT. Translation gives CASSGGINQPQHF.